The present entry profiles one T cell receptor beta chain with its context. The antigen is unknown. The assay was immunoSEQ multiplex PCR, and TCRdb's table has in-frame clones only and misses some. The sample has about 52,000 clones; 80% to 85% are singletons. The sample originates from a study of memory CD4+ T cells and cytomegalovirus serostatus. About the research overall: Donors were healthy Belgian adults, 9 or 10 CMV seropositive and approximately 23 seronegative.

The sort gate was single viable CD3+CD4+CD8-CD45RO+ cells for memory CD4+ T cells. This CDR3 region has 15 residues. The germline V gene encodes CDR1 MNHEY and CDR2 SVGAGI. J was trimmed by 4 bases and V by 4 bases; bases with no gene match: 6. Study observations and caveats: About 40% of the roughly 160 known CMV-associated TCRbeta sequences appeared in CD4+ memory.

Material for sequencing was memory CD4+ T cells from blood. V gene TRBV6-5 combines with J gene TRBJ1-5; 8 positions match TRBD1. The TCR originated in an adult in good health and CMV-seropositive. The CDR3 sequence is CASSLIGQGNQPQHF. Here the CDR3 DNA reads TGTGCCAGCAGTTTGATTGGACAGGGTAATCAGCCCCAGCATTTT.